Given below is one TCR beta chain in context. This record comes from a study of OX40 agonist ivuxolimab in advanced cancers. Method: immunoSEQ multiplex PCR; TCRdb's copy keeps in-frame clones and lacks some. The table has around 75,000 clones, under 90% seen once. CDR1 is SQVTM, CDR2 ANQGSEA, per germline. This CDR3 region has 15 residues. The V and J ends lost 3 bases and 4 bases, in that order; junction bases with no gene match: 6. The chain joins TRBV29-1 to TRBJ2-3; 11 bases align to TRBD2. Sample: CD4+ or CD8+ T cells sorted from blood, taken in a trial of the OX40 agonist ivuxolimab. This clonotype was obtained from an adult with an advanced solid tumor such as melanoma, head and neck, liver or kidney cancer. CDR3 in DNA: TGCAGCGTTGAGGAATTAGCGGGAGGGTCAGATACGCAGTATTTT. It yields the protein CSVEELAGGSDTQYF.